This TCR beta chain was obtained from a study of T cell responses to AZD1222 COVID-19 vaccine. With regard to this clone: The antigen remains undetermined.

General study findings and limits: Unmutated variant regions are reportedly the target of nearly half of TCRs that are spike-specific.

The protocol was immunoSEQ multiplex PCR, while the TCRdb copy is restricted to in-frame clones and leaves out a portion. The table has 45,000 to 60,000 clones, about 90% seen once. CDR1 and CDR2 from the germline V gene are ENHRY and SYGVKD. CDR3 length: 16 amino acids. The V gene end was trimmed by 6 bases and the J gene end by 5 bases; junction bases not matched to a gene: 10. The chain has TRBV10-3 and TRBJ2-7; 13 bases are shared with TRBD2. The material was peripheral blood, obtained on day 0 of AZD1222 vaccination. This TCR derives from an adult in good health. The CDR3: CAIRGGGTSGIHEQYF. Here the CDR3 DNA reads TGTGCCATCAGGGGGGGCGGGACTAGCGGGATACACGAGCAGTACTTC.